This T cell receptor beta chain was retrieved from a study of identical twins. Germline CDR1 and CDR2: SGHNT and YYREEE (reference sequence). The length of the CDR3 is 16 residues. Trimming left V 4 bases short and J 1 base short, with 12 bases between. TCRdb re-derived calls from the 5' RACE reads in MiXCR, one entry per CDR3 protein. The repertoire holds about 520,000 distinct CDR3 sequences, with about 20% as singletons. This same sample was also part of a study on T cells expressing NK-cell markers. As that study records: Among eight sequenced donors, seven carried HCMV seropositivity while one was seronegative. For several experiments, T cell sorting was restricted to the alpha-beta TCR population by means of an anti-gamma-delta TCR antibody. In a handful of donors, dominant CD3+CD56+NKG2C+ clones formed roughly 1.0-7.5% of CD8+ cells.

The rearrangement links TRBV5-4 to TRBJ1-6; D not certain. The sequencing sample was made of CD4+ T cells sorted from blood. This clonotype was obtained from a woman between 18 and 30 years old in good health. CDR3 bases: TGTGCCAGCAGCCGAGTCCCGGGATCCTATAATTCACCCCTCCACTTT. Residues: CASSRVPGSYNSPLHF.